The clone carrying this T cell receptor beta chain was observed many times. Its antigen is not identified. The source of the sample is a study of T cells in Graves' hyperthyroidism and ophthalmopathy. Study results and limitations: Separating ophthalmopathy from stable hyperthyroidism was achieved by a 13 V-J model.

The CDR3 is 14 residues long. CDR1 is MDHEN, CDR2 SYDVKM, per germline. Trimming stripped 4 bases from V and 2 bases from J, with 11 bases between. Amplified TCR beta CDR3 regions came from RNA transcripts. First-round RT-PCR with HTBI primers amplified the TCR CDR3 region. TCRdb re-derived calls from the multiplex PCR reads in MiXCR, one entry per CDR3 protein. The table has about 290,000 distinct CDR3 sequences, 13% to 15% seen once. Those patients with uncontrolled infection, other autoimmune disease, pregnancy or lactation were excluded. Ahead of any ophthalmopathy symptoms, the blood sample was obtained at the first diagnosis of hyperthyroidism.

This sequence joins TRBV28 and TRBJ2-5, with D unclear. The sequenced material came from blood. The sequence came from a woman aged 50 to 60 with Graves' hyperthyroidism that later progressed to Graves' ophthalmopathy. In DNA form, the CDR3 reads TGTGCCAGCAGTTCCCCGCATGGTCAAGAGACCCAGTACTTC. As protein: CASSSPHGQETQYF.